Listed here are 15 T cell receptor beta chains from one sample, sequenced in a study of cytomegalovirus exposure and HLA in healthy donors. The primer mix had 60 Vbeta and 13 Jbeta primers. Sequencing was performed with immunoSEQ multiplex PCR; in TCRdb, only in-frame clones are kept and a portion is missing. The repertoire holds about 120,000 clones, with about 76% as singletons. Sequenced material: PBMCs. The origin of the receptors is a woman aged 40 to 50 in good health and CMV-seropositive.

The J gene is TRBJ2-1, the V gene TRBV27, with 10 nucleotides matching TRBD2. Germline lookup yields CDR1 MNHEY and CDR2 SMNVEV (reference sequence). V lost 6 bases and J lost 1; bases outside the gene matches: 3. The CDR3 sequence is 15 residues long. The CDR3 loop is CASSYSGGSYNEQFF. The CDR3 bases are TGTGCCAGCAGCTATAGCGGGGGGTCCTACAATGAGCAGTTCTTC.

This rearrangement joins TRBV5-4 to TRBJ1-2; 7 nucleotides agree with TRBD1. This CDR3 is 17 amino acids long. Germline CDR1 and CDR2: SGHNT and YYREEE (reference sequence). With 6 bases clipped from V and 0 bases from J, the junction kept 14 bases outside the gene matches. CDR3 DNA: TGTGCCAGCACCAAAGGACAGGCCGAGGGGGCTAACTATGGCTACACCTTC. Translating it yields CASTKGQAEGANYGYTF.

The J gene is TRBJ2-5, the V gene TRBV5-6, with D tentatively TRBD1 (6 bases). Germline CDR1 reads SGHDT; CDR2 reads YYEEEE. The CDR3 is made up of 14 amino acids. V dropped 2 bases and J dropped 1 base, with 9 bases sitting between them. This CDR3 reads CASSFGTLQETQYF. The CDR3 coding sequence is TGTGCCAGCAGCTTTGGGACACTCCAAGAGACCCAGTACTTC.

V and J are TRBV2 and TRBJ2-1, with 12 bases aligning to TRBD2. Germline-derived CDR1 and CDR2 are SNHLY and FYNNEI. Germline trimming cut 7 bases from V and 6 bases from J; bases unmatched to any gene: 4. The CDR3 has 14 residues. The CDR3 protein is CASKLAGGFNEQFF. The DNA of the CDR3 is TGTGCCAGCAAGCTAGCGGGGGGGTTCAATGAGCAGTTCTTC.

V and J are TRBV5-1 and TRBJ2-7, with D perhaps matching TRBD1 (5 bases). Germline V gene lookup returns CDR1 SGHRS and CDR2 YFSETQ. V was clipped by 4 bases and J by 7 bases, with 9 bases between them. The CDR3 contains 11 residues. CDR3 nucleotide sequence: TGCGCCAGCAGCATGGCAGGGGAGCAGTACTTC. Its translation is CASSMAGEQYF.

The chain recombines TRBV9 with TRBJ1-6; no clear D. This CDR3 has 14 residues. Trimming left V 4 bases short and J 7 bases short, with 12 bases between. The germline V gene encodes CDR1 SGDLS and CDR2 YYNGEE. CDR3 region: CASSLGEKNSPLHF. As DNA, the CDR3 is TGTGCCAGCAGCCTCGGGGAAAAAAATTCACCCCTCCACTTT.

V usage is TRBV5-4 and J usage is TRBJ1-1, with 7 bases identical to TRBD1. The CDR3 sequence is 15 residues long. After removal of 0 bases from V and 5 bases from J, the junction contained 7 bases not matched to a gene. Looked up from germline, CDR1 is SGHNT and CDR2 is YYREEE (reference sequence). The CDR3 is CASSLAQQGRTEAFF. The CDR3 DNA reads TGTGCCAGCAGCTTGGCCCAACAGGGGCGGACTGAAGCTTTCTTT.

J is TRBJ1-1 and V is TRBV9; 7 nucleotides agree with TRBD1. This CDR3 contains 14 residues. The V segment lost 0 bases and the J segment 4 bases; nucleotides outside the gene matches: 3. Per the germline V gene, CDR1 is SGDLS and CDR2 is YYNGEE. CDR3 region: CASSVDRGFTEAFF. The CDR3 nucleotides are TGTGCCAGCAGCGTAGACAGGGGTTTCACTGAAGCTTTCTTT.

This chain joins TRBV6-6 and TRBJ2-7; 10 bases line up with TRBD2. This CDR3 spans 14 amino acids. Germline CDR1 reads MNHNY; CDR2 reads SVGAGI (reference sequence). With 8 bases clipped from V and 2 bases from J, the junction kept 6 bases outside the gene matches. CDR3 region: CASRPTSGTYEQYF. The CDR3 nucleotides are TGTGCCAGCCGTCCAACTAGCGGGACCTACGAGCAGTACTTC.

This clone was seen only once. The chain combines TRBV28 with TRBJ2-7, with D possibly matching TRBD2 (7 bases). CDR3 length: 15 residues. V lost 4 bases to trimming and J lost 1 base, with 14 bases between them. Germline V lookup: CDR1 MDHEN, CDR2 SYDVKM. CDR3 amino acids: CASSSSGTGSYEQYF. The CDR3 bases are TGTGCCAGCAGTTCTAGCGGAACAGGGTCCTACGAGCAGTACTTC.

The chain is built from TRBV27 and TRBJ2-3; 10 nucleotides agree with TRBD1. The V and J ends lost 6 bases and 5 bases, in that order; junction bases with no gene match: 11. The CDR3 totals 16 residues. From germline, CDR1 is MNHEY and CDR2 SMNVEV (reference sequence). CDR3 loop: CASRAGTGERRDTQYF. In DNA form, the CDR3 reads TGTGCCAGCAGGGCTGGGACAGGGGAGAGAAGAGATACGCAGTATTTT.

J is TRBJ1-5 and V is TRBV6-1; D unresolved. The CDR3 runs to 14 residues. Trimming took off 4 bases at V and 7 bases at J, with 14 bases between the two ends. The germline gives CDR1 MNHNS, CDR2 SASEGT. CDR3 DNA: TGTGCCAGCAGTGTTGAGGGCGACGTCCAGCCCCAGCATTTT. It yields the protein CASSVEGDVQPQHF.

The chain employs TRBV4-2 and TRBJ2-4, with 8 bases aligning to TRBD1. CDR1 LGHNA and CDR2 YNFKEQ come from the germline V gene. There are 16 residues in the CDR3. Trimming at V came to 5 bases and at J to 8 bases, leaving 14 bases not matched to a gene. As DNA, the CDR3 is TGTGCCAGCAGCGGACGAGGTCAGGGGGCCGGGGACATTCAGTACTTC. The encoded protein is CASSGRGQGAGDIQYF.

There are a few counts of this clone. The V gene is TRBV5-6, the J gene TRBJ2-2; D might be TRBD2 (6 bases). This CDR3 comprises 16 residues. CDR1 is SGHDT, CDR2 YYEEEE, per germline. V lost 4 bases to trimming and J lost 2 bases, with 15 bases between them. The CDR3 sequence: CASSLNRDFNTGELFF. CDR3 nucleotides: TGTGCCAGCAGCCTAAACCGGGACTTTAACACCGGGGAGCTGTTTTTT.

The chain employs TRBV5-1 and TRBJ1-2, with a weak D call TRBD1 (5 bases). The V end was cut by 5 bases, the J end by 1 base, with 9 bases between. The CDR3 is 13 residues long. Germline V lookup: CDR1 SGHRS, CDR2 YFSETQ. CDR3 protein: CASRSDSNYGYTF. The CDR3 DNA reads as TGCGCCAGCAGGTCCGACAGTAACTATGGCTACACCTTC.